This T cell receptor (beta chain) appears in the sequencing data of a study of blood T cell repertoires in COVID-19. The wider study: The United States, Italy and Spain supplied acute and convalescent COVID-19 samples. T cells, B-cell-depleted T cells, or PBMCs provided the cDNA or gDNA that served as material.

Per the original data handling: For nucleated cells, counts were estimated from reference gene primer amplification. The protocol was immunoSEQ multiplex PCR, while the TCRdb copy is restricted to in-frame clones and leaves out a portion. V and J calls and clone size are those listed in that table; D and trimming were worked out from the DNA. The sample records 73,000 or so clones, about 83% being singletons. V dropped 3 bases and J dropped 7; count of bases not matched to a gene: 9. Germline CDR1 reads SGDLS; CDR2 reads YYNGEE. The CDR3 has 16 amino acids. The sample comprised peripheral blood. This TCR was recovered from a woman in her sixties with acute or convalescent COVID-19. The J gene is TRBJ1-6, the V gene TRBV9; TRBD1 agrees at 8 bases. The chain's CDR3 is CASSATGESLNSPLHF. CDR3 sequence (DNA): TGTGCCAGCAGCGCGACAGGGGAAAGCCTAAATTCACCCCTCCACTTT.